This TCR beta chain was identified in a study of CD8+CD57+ T cells in acquired aplastic anemia. A note on this clonotype: The junction differs from germline at one of its ends, possibly a read error.

All patients picked for sequencing had shown, by flow cytometry, an expansion of CD8+CD57+ cells. Germline V gives CDR1 DFQATT, CDR2 SNEGSKA (reference sequence). The CDR3 loop spans 15 amino acids. Genomic DNA was employed as the template in profiling TCR beta VDJ and CDR3. TCRdb re-derived calls from the reads in MiXCR, one entry per CDR3 protein. The sample holds around 290,000 distinct CDR3 sequences, 45% to 65% seen once. V gene TRBV20-1 combines with J gene TRBJ1-6, with D hard to call. Sequenced sample: sorted CD4+, CD8+, or CD8+CD57+ T cells (not recorded which) from PBMCs. The source is a human donor with aplastic anemia. The CDR3 bases are TGCAGTGCTCGAGAGTGGCCCCTGGCGTCTTCACCCCTCCACTTT. It yields the protein CSAREWPLASSPLHF.